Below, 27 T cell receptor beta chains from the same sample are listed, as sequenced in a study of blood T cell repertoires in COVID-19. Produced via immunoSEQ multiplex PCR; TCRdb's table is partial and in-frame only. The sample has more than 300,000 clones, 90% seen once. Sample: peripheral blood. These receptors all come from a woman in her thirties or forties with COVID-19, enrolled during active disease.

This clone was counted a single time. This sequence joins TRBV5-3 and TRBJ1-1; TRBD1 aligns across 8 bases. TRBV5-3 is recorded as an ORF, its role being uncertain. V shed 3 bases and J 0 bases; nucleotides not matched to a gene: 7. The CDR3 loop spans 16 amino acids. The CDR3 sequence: CARSSWTGWMNTEAFF. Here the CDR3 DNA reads TGTGCCAGAAGCTCATGGACAGGGTGGATGAACACTGAAGCTTTCTTT.

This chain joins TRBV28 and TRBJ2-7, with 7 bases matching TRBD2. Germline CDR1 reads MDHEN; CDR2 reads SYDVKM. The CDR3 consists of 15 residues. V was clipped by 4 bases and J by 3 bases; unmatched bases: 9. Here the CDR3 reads CASSSPTSSNYEQYF. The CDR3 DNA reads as TGTGCCAGCAGTTCCCCGACTAGCAGCAACTACGAGCAGTACTTC.

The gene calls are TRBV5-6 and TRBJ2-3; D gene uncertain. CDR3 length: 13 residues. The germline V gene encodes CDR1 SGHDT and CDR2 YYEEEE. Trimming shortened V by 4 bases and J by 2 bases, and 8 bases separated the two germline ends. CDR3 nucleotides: TGTGCCAGCAGCCCGAGGATCACAGATACGCAGTATTTT. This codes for CASSPRITDTQYF.

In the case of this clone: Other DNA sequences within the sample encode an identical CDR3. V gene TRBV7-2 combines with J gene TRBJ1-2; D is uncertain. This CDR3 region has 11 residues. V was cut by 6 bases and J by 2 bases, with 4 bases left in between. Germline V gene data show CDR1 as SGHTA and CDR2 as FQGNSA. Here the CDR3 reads CASSLNYGYTF. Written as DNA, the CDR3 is TGTGCCAGCAGTCTAAACTATGGCTACACCTTC.

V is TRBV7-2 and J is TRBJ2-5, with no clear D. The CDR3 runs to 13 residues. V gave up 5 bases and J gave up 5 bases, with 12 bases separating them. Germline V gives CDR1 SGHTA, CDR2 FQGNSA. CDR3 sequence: CASSPLRSETQYF. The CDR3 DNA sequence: TGTGCCAGCAGCCCGCTAAGATCGGAGACCCAGTACTTC. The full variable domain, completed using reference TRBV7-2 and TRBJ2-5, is GAGVSQSPSNKVTEKGKDVELRCDPISGHTALYWYRQSLGQGLEFLIYFQGNSAPDKSGLPSDRFSAERTGGSVSTLTIQRTQQEDSAVYLCASSPLRSETQYFGPGTRLLVL.

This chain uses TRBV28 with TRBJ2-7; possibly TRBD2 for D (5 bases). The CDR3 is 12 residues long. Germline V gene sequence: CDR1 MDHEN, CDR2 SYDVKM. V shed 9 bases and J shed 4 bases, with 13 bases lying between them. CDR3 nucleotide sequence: TGTGCCAGTACGGAGGATCTTTACGAGCAGTACTTC. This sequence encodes CASTEDLYEQYF.

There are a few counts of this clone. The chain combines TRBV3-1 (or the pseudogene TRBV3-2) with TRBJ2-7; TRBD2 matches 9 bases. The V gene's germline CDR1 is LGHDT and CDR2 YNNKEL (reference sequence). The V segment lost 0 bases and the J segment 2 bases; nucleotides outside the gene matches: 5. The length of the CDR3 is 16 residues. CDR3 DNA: TGTGCCAGCAGCCAAGAAAGCGGGAGGCCCCCCTACGAGCAGTACTTC. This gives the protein CASSQESGRPPYEQYF.

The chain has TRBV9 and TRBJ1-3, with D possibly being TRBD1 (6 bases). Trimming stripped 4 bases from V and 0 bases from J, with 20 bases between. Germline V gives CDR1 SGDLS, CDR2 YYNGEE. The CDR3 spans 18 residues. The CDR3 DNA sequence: TGTGCCAGCAGCAATAGCGTAGCGGGGGCAAGCTCTGGAAACACCATATATTTT. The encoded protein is CASSNSVAGASSGNTIYF.

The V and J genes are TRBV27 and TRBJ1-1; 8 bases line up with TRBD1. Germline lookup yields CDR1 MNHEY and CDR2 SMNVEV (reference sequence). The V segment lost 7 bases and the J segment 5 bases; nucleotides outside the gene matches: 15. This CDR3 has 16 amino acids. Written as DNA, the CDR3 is TGTGCCAGCAATAGGGCAGGGGGCTTCGGCTTGACTGAAGCTTTCTTT. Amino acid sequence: CASNRAGGFGLTEAFF.

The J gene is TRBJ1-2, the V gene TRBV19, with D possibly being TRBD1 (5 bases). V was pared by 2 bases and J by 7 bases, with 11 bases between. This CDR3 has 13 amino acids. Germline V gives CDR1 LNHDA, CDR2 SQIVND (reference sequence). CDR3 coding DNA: TGTGCCAGTAGTATACAGGGAAGTGGTGGCTACACCTTC. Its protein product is CASSIQGSGGYTF.

In DNA form, the CDR3 reads TGTGCCAGCAGCTTGGGGGCCAGGGGGCTCACCGGGGAGCTGTTTTTT. Amino acid sequence: CASSLGARGLTGELFF. The chain couples TRBV5-4 to TRBJ2-2; TRBD1 matches 8 bases. Trimming took 0 bases from V and 4 from J; bases not matched to a gene: 5. This CDR3 region has 16 residues. Looked up from germline, CDR1 is SGHNT and CDR2 is YYREEE (reference sequence). Supplemented by reference TRBV5-4 and TRBJ2-2, the full variable domain reads ETGVTQSPTHLIKTRGQQVTLRCSSQSGHNTVSWYQQALGQGPQFIFQYYREEENGRGNFPPRFSGLQFPNYSSELNVNALELDDSALYLCASSLGARGLTGELFFGEGSRLTVL.

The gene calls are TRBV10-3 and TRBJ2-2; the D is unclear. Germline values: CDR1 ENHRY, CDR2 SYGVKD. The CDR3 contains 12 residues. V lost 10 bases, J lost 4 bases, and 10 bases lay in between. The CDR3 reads CATGLGTGELFF. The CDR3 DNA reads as TGTGCCACCGGGTTAGGCACCGGGGAGCTGTTTTTT.

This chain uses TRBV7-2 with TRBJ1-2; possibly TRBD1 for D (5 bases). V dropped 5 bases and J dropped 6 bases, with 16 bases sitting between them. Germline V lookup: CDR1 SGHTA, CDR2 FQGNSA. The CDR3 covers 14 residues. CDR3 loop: CASSPPYRPDGYTF. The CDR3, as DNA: TGTGCCAGCAGCCCCCCCTACAGGCCCGATGGCTACACCTTC. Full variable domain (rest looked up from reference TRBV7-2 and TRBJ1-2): GAGVSQSPSNKVTEKGKDVELRCDPISGHTALYWYRQSLGQGLEFLIYFQGNSAPDKSGLPSDRFSAERTGGSVSTLTIQRTQQEDSAVYLCASSPPYRPDGYTFGSGTRLTVV.

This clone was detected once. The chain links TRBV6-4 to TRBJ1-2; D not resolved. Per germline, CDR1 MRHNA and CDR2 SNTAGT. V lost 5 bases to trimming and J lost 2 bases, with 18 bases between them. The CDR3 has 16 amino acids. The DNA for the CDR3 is TGTGCCAGCAGTCCCGGCGGAAACTTCTTAAACTATGGCTACACCTTC. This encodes CASSPGGNFLNYGYTF.

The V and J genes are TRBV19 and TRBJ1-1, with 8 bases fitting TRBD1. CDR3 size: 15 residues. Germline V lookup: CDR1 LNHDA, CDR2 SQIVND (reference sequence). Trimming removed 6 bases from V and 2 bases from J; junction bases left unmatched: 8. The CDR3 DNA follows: TGTGCCAGTAGGGGGGGACAGGCACGTAACACTGAAGCTTTCTTT. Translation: CASRGGQARNTEAFF. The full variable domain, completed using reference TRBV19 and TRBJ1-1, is DGGITQSPKYLFRKEGQNVTLSCEQNLNHDAMYWYRQDPGQGLRLIYYSQIVNDFQKGDIAEGYSVSREKKESFPLTVTSAQKNPTAFYLCASRGGQARNTEAFFGQGTRLTVV.

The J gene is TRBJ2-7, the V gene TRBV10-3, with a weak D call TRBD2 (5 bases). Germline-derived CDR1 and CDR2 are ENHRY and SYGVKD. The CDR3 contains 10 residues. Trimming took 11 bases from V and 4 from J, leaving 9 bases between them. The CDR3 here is CAAGIYEQYF. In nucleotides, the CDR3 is TGTGCCGCCGGGATTTACGAGCAGTACTTC.

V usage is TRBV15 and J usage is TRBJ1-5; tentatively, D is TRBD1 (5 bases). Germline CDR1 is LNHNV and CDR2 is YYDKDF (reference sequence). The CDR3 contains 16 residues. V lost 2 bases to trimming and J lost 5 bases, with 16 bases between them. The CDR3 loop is CATSRHPRDSDQPQHF. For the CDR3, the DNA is TGTGCCACCAGCAGACATCCCCGTGACAGTGATCAGCCCCAGCATTTT.

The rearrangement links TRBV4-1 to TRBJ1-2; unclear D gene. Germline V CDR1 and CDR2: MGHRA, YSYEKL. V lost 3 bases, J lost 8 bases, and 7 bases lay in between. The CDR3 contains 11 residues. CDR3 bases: TGCGCCAGCAGCCAGGCGGGGGGCTACACCTTC. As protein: CASSQAGGYTF.

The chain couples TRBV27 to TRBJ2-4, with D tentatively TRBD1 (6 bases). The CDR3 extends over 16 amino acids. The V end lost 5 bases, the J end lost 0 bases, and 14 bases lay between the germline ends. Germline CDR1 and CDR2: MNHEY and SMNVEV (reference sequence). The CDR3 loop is CASSPPQGLAKNIQYF. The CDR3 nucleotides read TGTGCCAGCAGTCCCCCTCAGGGGTTAGCCAAAAACATTCAGTACTTC.

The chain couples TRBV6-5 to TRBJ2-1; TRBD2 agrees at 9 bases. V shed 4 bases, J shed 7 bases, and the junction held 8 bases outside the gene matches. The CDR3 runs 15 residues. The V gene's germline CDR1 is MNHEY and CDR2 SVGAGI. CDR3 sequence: CASSWRTSAMNEQFF. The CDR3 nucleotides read TGTGCCAGCAGTTGGAGGACTAGCGCGATGAATGAGCAGTTCTTC.

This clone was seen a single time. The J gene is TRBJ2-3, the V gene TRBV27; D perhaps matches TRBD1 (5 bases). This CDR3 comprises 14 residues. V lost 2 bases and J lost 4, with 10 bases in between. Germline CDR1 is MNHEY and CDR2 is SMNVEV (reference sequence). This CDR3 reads CASSLTTVPDTQYF. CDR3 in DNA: TGTGCCAGCAGTTTAACGACAGTACCAGATACGCAGTATTTT.

Written as DNA, the CDR3 is TGTGCCAGCAGTGAAGTGGGGGGGCTAAGGAACACTGAAGCTTTCTTT. This sequence encodes CASSEVGGLRNTEAFF. This chain links TRBV25-1 with TRBJ1-1; D might be TRBD1 (6 bases). Deletions cut 2 bases from V and 1 base from J, with 14 bases between. CDR1 and CDR2 from the germline V gene are MGHDK and SYGVNS. The CDR3 covers 16 residues.

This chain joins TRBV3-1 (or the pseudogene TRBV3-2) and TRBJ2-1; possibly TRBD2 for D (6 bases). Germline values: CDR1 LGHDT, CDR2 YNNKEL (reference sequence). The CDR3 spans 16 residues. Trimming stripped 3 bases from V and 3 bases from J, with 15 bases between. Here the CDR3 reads CASSQFVGGGYNEQFF. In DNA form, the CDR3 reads TGTGCCAGCAGCCAGTTTGTTGGGGGAGGCTACAATGAGCAGTTCTTC.

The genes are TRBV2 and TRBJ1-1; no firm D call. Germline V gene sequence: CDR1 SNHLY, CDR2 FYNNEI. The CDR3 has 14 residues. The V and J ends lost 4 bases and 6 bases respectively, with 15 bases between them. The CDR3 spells CASSVEGLGAEAFF. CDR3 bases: TGTGCCAGCAGTGTAGAGGGCCTCGGGGCTGAAGCTTTCTTT.

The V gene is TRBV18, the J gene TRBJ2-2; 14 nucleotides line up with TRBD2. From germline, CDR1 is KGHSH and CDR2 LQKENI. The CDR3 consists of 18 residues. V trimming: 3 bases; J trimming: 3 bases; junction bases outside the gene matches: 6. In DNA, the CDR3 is TGTGCCAGCTCACCCCTAGGGACTAGCGGGAGACACACCGGGGAGCTGTTTTTT. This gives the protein CASSPLGTSGRHTGELFF. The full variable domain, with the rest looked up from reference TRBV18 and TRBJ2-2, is NAGVMQNPRHLVRRRGQEARLRCSPMKGHSHVYWYRQLPEEGLKFMVYLQKENIIDESGMPKERFSAEFPKEGPSILRIQQVVRGDSAAYFCASSPLGTSGRHTGELFFGEGSRLTVL.

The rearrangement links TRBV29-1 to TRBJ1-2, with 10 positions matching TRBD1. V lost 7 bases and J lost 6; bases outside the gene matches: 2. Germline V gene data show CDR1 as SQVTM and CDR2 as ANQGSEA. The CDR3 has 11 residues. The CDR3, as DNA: TGCAGCGCGGGACAGGGGAATGGCTACACCTTC. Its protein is CSAGQGNGYTF.

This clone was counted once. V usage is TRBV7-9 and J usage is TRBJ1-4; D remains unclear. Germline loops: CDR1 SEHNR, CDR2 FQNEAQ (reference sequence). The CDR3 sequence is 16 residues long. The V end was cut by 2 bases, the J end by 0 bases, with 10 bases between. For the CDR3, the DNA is TGTGCCAGCAGCTTACGGCAGGATGCAACTAATGAAAAACTGTTTTTT. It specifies CASSLRQDATNEKLFF.